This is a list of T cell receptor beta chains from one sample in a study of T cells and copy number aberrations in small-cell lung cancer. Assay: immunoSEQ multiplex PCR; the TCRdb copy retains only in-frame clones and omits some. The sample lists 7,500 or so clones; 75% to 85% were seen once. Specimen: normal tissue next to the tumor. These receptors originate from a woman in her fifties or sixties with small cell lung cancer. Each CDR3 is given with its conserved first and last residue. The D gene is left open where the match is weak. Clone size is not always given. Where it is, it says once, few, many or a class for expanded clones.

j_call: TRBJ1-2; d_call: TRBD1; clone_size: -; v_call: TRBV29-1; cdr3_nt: TGCAGCGTGGGGACAGGGGGCATTCGGGGGGGCTACACCTTC; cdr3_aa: CSVGTGGIRGGYTF
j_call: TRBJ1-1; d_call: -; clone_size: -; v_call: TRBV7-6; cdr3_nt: TGTGCCAGCAGCCTCCGACAATCGAACACTGAAGCTTTCTTT; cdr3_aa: CASSLRQSNTEAFF
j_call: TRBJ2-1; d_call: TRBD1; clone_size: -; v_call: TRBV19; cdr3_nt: TGTGCCAGTAGTACTACCGGGACAGGGGCGCGGGATGAGCAGTTCTTC; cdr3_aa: CASSTTGTGARDEQFF
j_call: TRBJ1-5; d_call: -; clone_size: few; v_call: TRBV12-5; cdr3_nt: TGTGCTAGTGTCTGGGGTGGGCCCAATCAGCCCCAGCATTTT; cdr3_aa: CASVWGGPNQPQHF
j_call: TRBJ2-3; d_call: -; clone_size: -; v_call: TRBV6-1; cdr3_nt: TGTGCCAGCAGTGAGGGCAGGATAGATACGCAGTATTTT; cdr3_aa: CASSEGRIDTQYF
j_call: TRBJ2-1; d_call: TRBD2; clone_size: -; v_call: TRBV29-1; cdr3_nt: TGCAGCGTTGGGGAGGGCCATGAGCAGTTCTTC; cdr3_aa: CSVGEGHEQFF
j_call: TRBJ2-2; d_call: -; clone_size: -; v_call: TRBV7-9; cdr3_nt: TGTGCCAGCAGCCTCAGTCGGGGGCCGGACACCGGGGAGCTGTTTTTT; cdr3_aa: CASSLSRGPDTGELFF
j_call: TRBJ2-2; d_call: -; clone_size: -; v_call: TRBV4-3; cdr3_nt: TGCGCCAGCAGCCAAGATCGTGCAGGGGTTACCGGGGAGCTGTTTTTT; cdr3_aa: CASSQDRAGVTGELFF
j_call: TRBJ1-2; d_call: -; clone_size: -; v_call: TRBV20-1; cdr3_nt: TGCAGTGCTTCCGGGATCTATGGCTACACCTTC; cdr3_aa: CSASGIYGYTF
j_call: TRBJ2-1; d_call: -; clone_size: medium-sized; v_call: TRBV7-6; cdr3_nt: TGTGCCAGCAGCTTCACCACAGGGGATGGGACTAATGAGCAGTTCTTC; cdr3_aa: CASSFTTGDGTNEQFF
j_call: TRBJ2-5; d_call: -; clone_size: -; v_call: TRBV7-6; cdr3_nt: TGTGCCAGCAGTTTAGCTACCCAAGAGACCCAGTACTTC; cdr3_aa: CASSLATQETQYF
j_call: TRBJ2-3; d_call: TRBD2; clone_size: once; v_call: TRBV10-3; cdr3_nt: TGTGCCATCAGTGAGTCTTGGACTAGCGGGACCACAGATACGCAGTATTTT; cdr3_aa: CAISESWTSGTTDTQYF
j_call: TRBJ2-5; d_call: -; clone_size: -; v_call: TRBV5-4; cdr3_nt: TGTGCCAGCAGCTTCGCCGGGCGCCGGGAGACCCAGTACTTC; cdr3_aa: CASSFAGRRETQYF
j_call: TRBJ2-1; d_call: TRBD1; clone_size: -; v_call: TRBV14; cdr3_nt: TGTGCCAGCAGCCAAGCAGGGACAGGGAGGGATGAGCAGTTCTTC; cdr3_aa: CASSQAGTGRDEQFF
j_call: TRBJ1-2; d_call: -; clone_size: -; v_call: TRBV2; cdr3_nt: TGTGCCAGCATGAACGCTAACTATGGCTACACCTTC; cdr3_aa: CASMNANYGYTF
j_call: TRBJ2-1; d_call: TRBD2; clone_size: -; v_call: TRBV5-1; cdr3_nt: TGCGCCAGCAGCTTGATGACTAGCGGGGGCAATGAGCAGTTCTTC; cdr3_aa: CASSLMTSGGNEQFF
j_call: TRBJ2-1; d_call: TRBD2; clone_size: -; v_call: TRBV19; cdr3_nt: TGTGCCAGTCTTGCGGCCCGGCTAGCGGGACTCTCCTACAATGAGCAGTTCTTC; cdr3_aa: CASLAARLAGLSYNEQFF
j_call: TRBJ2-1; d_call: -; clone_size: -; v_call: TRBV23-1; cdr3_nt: TGCGCCAGCAGTCAACGGGGGGCCCCCTCTCCGAAGGGCTGTGAGCAGTTCTTC; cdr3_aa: CASSQRGAPSPKGCEQFF
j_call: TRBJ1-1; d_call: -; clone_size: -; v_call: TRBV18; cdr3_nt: TGTGCCAGCTCACCGTCGGGGGGTCAGTACACTGAAGCTTTCTTT; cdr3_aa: CASSPSGGQYTEAFF
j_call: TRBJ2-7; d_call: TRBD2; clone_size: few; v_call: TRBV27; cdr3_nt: TGTGCCAGCAGAGTTGTCGCGGGGGCCTACGAGCAGTACTTC; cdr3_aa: CASRVVAGAYEQYF
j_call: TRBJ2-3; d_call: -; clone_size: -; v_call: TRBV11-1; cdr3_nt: TGTGCCAGCAGCACCCTTTTGGCAGATACGCAGTATTTT; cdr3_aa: CASSTLLADTQYF
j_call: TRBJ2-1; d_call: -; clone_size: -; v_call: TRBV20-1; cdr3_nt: TGCAGTGCGGGGGAGCAGTTCTTC; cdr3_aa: CSAGEQFF
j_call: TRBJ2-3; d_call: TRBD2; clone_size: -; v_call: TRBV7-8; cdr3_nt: TGTGCCAGCAGCCCGCGGGAGGGAGGGGATACGCAGTATTTT; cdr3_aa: CASSPREGGDTQYF
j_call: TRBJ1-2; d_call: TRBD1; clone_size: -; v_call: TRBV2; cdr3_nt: TGTGCCAGCAGCGAAGACAGGGGAGACTATGGCTACACCTTC; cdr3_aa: CASSEDRGDYGYTF
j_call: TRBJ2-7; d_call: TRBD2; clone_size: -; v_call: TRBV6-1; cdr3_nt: TGTGCCAGCAGTGAGGTCTTAGGGAGCGGGAAAACCTACGAGCAGTACTTC; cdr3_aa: CASSEVLGSGKTYEQYF
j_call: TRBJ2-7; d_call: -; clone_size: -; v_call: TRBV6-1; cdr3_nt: TGTGCCAGCAGTGGCCGACACCTTCCTCCCTACGAGCAGTACTTC; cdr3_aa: CASSGRHLPPYEQYF
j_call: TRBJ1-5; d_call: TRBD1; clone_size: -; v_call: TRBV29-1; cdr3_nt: TGCAGCGGCACACAGGGGGCACATCAGCCCCAGCATTTT; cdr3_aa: CSGTQGAHQPQHF
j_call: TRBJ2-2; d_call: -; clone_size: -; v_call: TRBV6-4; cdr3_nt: TGTGCCAGCAGTGACGGCGGGAAGAACACCGGGGAGCTGTTTTTT; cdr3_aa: CASSDGGKNTGELFF
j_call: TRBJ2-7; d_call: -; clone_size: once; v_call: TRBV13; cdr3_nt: TGTGCCAGCAGCCTGGGGGGCTGGCACAGCACCTCCTACGAGCAGTACTTC; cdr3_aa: CASSLGGWHSTSYEQYF
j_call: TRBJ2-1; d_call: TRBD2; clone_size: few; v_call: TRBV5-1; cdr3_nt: TGCGCCAGCAGCCTGACTAGCGGGACATACAATGAGCAGTTCTTC; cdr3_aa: CASSLTSGTYNEQFF
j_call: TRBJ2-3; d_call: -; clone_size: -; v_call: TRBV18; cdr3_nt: TGTGCCAGCTCCGCCGGTGGGGCCGCAACCACAGATACGCAGTATTTT; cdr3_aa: CASSAGGAATTDTQYF
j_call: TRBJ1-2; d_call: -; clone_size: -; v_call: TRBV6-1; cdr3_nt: TGTGCCAGCGTTTCCGGGGACTATGGCTACACCTTC; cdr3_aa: CASVSGDYGYTF
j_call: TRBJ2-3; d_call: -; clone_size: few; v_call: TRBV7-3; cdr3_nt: TGTGCCAGCAGCTTAGGCCTTACCGGGGATACGCAGTATTTT; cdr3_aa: CASSLGLTGDTQYF
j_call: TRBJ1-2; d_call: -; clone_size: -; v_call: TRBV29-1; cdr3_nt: -; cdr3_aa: CSANDRAYGCTF
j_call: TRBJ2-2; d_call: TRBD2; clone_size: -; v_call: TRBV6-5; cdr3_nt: TGTGCCAGCAGTTACTCGATCGAGCGGGAGGAGCTGTTTTTT; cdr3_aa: CASSYSIEREELFF
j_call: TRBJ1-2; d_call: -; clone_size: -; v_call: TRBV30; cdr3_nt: TGTGCCTGCAGGGTTGGCTATGGCTACACCTTC; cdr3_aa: CACRVGYGYTF
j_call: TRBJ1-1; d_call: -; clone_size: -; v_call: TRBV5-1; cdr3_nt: TGCGCCAGCAGCGTCACAGGGAGGGGGAACACTGAAGCTTTCTTT; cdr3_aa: CASSVTGRGNTEAFF
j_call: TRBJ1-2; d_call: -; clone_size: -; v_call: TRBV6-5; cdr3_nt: TGTGCCAGCAGATTCGGGGGGGGCTATGGCTACACCTTC; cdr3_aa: CASRFGGGYGYTF
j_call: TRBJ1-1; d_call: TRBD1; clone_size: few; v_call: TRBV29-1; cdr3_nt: TGCAGCGTTGCAGGGGGCGGCGAAGCTTTCTTT; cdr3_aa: CSVAGGGEAFF
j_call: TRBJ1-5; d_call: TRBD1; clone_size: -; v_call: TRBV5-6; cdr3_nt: TGTGCCAGCAGCCGAACAGGGGTGAATCAGCCCCAGCATTTT; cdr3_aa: CASSRTGVNQPQHF
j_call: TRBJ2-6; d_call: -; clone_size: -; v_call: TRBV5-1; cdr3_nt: TGCGCCAGCAGCTTCAGGAGCTCTGGGGCCAACGTCCTGACTTTC; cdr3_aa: CASSFRSSGANVLTF
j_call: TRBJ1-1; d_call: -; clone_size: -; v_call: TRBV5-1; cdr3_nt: TGCGCCAGCAGCTTGAATGAGGGGCAGACTGAAGCTTTCTTT; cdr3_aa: CASSLNEGQTEAFF
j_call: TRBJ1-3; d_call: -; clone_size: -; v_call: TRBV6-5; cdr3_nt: TGTGCCAGCAGAGGAGCTGGAAACACCATATATTTT; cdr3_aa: CASRGAGNTIYF
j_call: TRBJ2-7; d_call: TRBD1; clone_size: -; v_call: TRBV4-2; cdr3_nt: TGTGCCAGCAGCCAAGACACAGGGGACGACTACGAGCAGTACTTC; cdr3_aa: CASSQDTGDDYEQYF
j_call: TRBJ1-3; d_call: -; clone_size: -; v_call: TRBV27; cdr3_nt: TGTGCCAGCAGTCTTAGTGGGCATGGAAACACCATATATTTT; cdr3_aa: CASSLSGHGNTIYF
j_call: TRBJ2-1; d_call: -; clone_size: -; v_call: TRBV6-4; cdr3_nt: TGTGCCAGCAGTGACTCGAGGGAACCGGCCCACAATGAGCAGTTCTTC; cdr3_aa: CASSDSREPAHNEQFF
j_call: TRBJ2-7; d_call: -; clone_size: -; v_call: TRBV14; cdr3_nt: TGTGCCAGCAGCCCGGGACCACTAGTCTCATACGAGCAGTACTTC; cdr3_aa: CASSPGPLVSYEQYF
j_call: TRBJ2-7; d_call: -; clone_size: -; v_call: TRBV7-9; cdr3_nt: TGTGCCAGCAGCTTAGCGATGGGGACCTACGAGCAGTACTTC; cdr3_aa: CASSLAMGTYEQYF